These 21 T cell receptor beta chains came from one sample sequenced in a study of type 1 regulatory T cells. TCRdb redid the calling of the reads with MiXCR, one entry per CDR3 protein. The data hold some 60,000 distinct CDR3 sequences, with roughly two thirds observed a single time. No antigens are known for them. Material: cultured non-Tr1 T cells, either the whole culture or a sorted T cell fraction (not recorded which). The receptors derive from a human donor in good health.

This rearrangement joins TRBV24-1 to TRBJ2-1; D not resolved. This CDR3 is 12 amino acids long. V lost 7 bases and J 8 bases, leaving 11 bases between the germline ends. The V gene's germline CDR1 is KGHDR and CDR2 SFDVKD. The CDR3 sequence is CATSYPGDEQFF. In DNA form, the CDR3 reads TGTGCCACCAGCTATCCAGGTGATGAGCAGTTCTTC.

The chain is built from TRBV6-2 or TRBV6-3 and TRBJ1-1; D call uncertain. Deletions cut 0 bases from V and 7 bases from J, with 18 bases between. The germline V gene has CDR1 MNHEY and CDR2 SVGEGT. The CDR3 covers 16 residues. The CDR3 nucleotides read TGTGCCAGCAGTTACTCGAACGCGCGGCAACCCGATGAAGCTTTCTTT. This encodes CASSYSNARQPDEAFF.

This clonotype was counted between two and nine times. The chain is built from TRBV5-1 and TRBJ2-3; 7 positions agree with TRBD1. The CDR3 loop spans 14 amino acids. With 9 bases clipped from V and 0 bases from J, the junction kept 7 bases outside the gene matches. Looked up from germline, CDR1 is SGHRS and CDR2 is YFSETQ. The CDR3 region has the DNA TGCGCCACCCGACAGGGCCATAGCACAGATACGCAGTATTTT. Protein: CATRQGHSTDTQYF.

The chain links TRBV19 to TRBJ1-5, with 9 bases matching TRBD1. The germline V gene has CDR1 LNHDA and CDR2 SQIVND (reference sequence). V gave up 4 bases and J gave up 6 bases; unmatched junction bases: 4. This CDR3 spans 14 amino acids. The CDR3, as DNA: TGTGCCAGTAGTAACCGGGACAGGGTTCAGCCCCAGCATTTT. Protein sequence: CASSNRDRVQPQHF.

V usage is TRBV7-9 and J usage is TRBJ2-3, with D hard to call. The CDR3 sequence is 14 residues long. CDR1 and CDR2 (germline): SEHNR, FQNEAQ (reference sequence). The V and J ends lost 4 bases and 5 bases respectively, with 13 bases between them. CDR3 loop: CASSSATAGDTQYF. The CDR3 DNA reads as TGTGCCAGCAGCTCTGCCACCGCAGGAGATACGCAGTATTTT.

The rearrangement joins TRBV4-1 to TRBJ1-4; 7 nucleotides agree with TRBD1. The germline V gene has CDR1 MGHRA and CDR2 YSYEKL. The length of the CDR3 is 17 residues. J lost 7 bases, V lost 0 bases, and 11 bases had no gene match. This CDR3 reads CASSQEGTARPGEKLFF. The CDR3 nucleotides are TGCGCCAGCAGCCAAGAAGGGACAGCCAGGCCAGGTGAAAAACTGTTTTTT.

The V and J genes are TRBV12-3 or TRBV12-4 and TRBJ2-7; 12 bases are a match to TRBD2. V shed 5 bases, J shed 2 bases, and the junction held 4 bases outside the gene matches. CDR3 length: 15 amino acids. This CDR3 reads CASSPRTSGTYEQYF. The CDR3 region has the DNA TGTGCCAGCAGTCCCCGGACTAGCGGGACCTACGAGCAGTACTTC.

CDR3 protein: CASSLVGQDYEQYF. The CDR3 nucleotides are TGCGCCAGCAGCTTGGTAGGACAGGACTACGAGCAGTACTTC. This chain links TRBV5-1 with TRBJ2-7; 7 bases are shared with TRBD1. The CDR3 runs to 14 residues. The ends lost 0 bases at V and 3 bases at J; junction bases unmatched: 3. Germline assignment: CDR1 SGHRS and CDR2 YFSETQ.

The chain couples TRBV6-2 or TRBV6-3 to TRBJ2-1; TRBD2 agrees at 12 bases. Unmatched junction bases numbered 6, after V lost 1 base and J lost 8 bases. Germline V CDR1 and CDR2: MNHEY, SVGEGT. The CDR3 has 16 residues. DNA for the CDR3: TGTGCCAGCAGTTACTTGACTAGCGGGAGTAAGGATGAGCAGTTCTTC. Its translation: CASSYLTSGSKDEQFF.

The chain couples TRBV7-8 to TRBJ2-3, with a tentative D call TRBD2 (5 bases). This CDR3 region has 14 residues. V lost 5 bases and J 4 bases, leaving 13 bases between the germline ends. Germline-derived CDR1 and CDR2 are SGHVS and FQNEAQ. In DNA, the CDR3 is TGTGCCAGCAGCCCTTATCTAGCCTCAGATACGCAGTATTTT. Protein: CASSPYLASDTQYF. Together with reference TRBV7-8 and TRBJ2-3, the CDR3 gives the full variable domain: GAGVSQSPRYKVAKRGQDVALRCDPISGHVSLFWYQQALGQGPEFLTYFQNEAQLDKSGLPSDRFFAERPEGSVSTLKIQRTQQEDSAVYLCASSPYLASDTQYFGPGTRLTVL.

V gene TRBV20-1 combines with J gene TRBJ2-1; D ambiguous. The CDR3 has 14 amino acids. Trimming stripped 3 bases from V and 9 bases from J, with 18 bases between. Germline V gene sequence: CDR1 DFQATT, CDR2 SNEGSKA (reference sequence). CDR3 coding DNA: TGCAGTGCTAGGGTGCCTAAAGGTGTAGGTGAGCAGTTCTTC. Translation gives CSARVPKGVGEQFF.

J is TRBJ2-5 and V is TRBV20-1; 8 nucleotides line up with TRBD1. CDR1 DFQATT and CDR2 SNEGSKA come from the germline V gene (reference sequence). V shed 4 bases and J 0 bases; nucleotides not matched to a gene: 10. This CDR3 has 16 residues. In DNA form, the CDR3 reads TGCAGTGCTAAAAGCAGGGGGCTAGGGTACCAAGAGACCCAGTACTTC. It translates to CSAKSRGLGYQETQYF.

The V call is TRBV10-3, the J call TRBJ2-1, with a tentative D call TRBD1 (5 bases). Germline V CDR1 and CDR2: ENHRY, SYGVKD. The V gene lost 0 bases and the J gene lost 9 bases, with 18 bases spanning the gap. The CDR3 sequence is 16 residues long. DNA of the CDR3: TGTGCCATCAGTGAGTCAATAGGGGTCGTCTTTGGTGAGCAGTTCTTC. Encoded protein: CAISESIGVVFGEQFF.

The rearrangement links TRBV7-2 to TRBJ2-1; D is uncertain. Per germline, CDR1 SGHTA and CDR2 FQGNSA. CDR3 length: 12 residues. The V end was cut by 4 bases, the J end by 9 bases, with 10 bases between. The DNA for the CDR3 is TGTGCCAGCAGCTCCCTAGTCTCTGAGCAGTTCTTC. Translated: CASSSLVSEQFF.

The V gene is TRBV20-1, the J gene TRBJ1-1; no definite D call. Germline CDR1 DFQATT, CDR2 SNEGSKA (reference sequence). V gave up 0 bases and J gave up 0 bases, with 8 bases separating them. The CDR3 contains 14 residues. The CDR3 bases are TGCAGTGCTAGAGAGGGTCTTATGAACACTGAAGCTTTCTTT. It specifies CSAREGLMNTEAFF.

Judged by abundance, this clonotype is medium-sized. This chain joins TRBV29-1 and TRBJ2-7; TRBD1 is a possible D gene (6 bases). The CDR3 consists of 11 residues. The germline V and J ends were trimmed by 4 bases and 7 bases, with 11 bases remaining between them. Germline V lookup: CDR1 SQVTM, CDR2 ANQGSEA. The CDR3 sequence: CSVVLGQEQYF. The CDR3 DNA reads TGCAGCGTTGTCCTGGGACAAGAGCAGTACTTC.

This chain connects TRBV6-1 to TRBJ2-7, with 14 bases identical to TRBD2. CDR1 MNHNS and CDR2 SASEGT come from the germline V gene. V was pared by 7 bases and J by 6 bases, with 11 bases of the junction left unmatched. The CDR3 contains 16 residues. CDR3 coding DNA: TGTGCCAGCAATACCGGGACTAGCGGGAGTCGCCTCGAGCAGTACTTC. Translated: CASNTGTSGSRLEQYF.

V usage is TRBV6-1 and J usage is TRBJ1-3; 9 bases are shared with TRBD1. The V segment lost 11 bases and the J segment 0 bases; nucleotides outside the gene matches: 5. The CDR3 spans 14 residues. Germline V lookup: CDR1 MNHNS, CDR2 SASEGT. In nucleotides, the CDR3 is TGTGCCGCCCGGGACAGGGCCTCTGGAAACACCATATATTTT. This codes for CAARDRASGNTIYF.

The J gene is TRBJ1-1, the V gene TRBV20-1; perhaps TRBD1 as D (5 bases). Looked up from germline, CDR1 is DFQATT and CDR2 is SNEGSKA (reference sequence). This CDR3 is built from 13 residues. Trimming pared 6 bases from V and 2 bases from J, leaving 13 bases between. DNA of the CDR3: TGCAGTGCCCCGGGACTGTCCAACACTGAAGCTTTCTTT. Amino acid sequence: CSAPGLSNTEAFF.

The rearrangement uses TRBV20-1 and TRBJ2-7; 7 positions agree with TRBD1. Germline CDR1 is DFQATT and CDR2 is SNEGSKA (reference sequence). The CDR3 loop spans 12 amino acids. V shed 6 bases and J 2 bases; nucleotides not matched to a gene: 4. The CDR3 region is CSASGTAYEQYF. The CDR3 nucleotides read TGCAGTGCGTCTGGGACAGCCTACGAGCAGTACTTC.

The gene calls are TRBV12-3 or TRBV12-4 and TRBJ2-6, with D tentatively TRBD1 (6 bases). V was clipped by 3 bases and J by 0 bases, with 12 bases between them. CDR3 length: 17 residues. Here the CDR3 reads CASSFTGIRSGANVLTF. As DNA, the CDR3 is TGTGCCAGCAGTTTCACAGGGATCCGCTCTGGGGCCAACGTCCTGACTTTC.